This record concerns one TCR beta chain sequence. An end of the junction does not agree with germline; a read error may underlie this. This sample is drawn from a study of shared clonotypes between healthy human individuals. The protocol was immunoSEQ multiplex PCR, while the TCRdb copy is restricted to in-frame clones and leaves out a portion. The table records roughly 490,000 clones, 76% of them present only once. What was sequenced was PBMCs. The receptor was derived from a woman in her thirties or forties in good health. Some clones in this sample may be carry-over from other donors' samples.

The CDR3 DNA reads TGTGCTAGCAGCTTAGATACGCCGAACACCATATATTTT. Protein product: CASSLDTPNTIYF. The chain couples TRBV11-2 to TRBJ1-3; D remains unclear. Germline loops: CDR1 SGHAT, CDR2 FQNNGV. CDR3 length equals 13 residues.